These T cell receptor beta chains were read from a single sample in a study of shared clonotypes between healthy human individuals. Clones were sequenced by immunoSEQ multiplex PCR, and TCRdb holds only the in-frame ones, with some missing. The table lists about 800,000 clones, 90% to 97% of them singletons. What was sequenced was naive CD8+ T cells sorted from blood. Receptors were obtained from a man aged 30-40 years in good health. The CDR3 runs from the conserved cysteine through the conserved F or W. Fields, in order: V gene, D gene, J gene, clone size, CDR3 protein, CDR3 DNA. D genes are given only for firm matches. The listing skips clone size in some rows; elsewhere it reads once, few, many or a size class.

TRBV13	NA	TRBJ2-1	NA	CASSLGGAKLYEQFF	TGTGCCAGCAGCTTAGGCGGGGCCAAGTTGTATGAGCAGTTCTTC
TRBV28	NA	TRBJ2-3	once	CASSLSVTDTQYF	TGTGCCAGCAGTTTATCGGTGACAGATACGCAGTATTTT
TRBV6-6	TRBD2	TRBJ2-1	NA	CASSSTSGSLDNEQFF	TGTGCCAGCAGTAGCACTAGCGGGAGTCTAGACAATGAGCAGTTCTTC
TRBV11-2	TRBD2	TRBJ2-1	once	CASSLLAGGDEQFF	TGTGCCAGCAGCTTGCTAGCGGGAGGGGATGAGCAGTTCTTC
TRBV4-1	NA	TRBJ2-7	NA	CASSQLPGTGIEQYF	TGCGCCAGCAGCCAACTCCCGGGTACAGGGATCGAGCAGTACTTC
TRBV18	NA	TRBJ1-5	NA	CASSPPDGGADQPQHF	TGTGCCAGCTCACCACCGGACGGTGGGGCGGATCAGCCCCAGCATTTT
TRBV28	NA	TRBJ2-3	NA	CASRGRSTDTQYF	TGTGCCAGCAGGGGACGGAGCACAGATACGCAGTATTTT
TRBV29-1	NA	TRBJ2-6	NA	CSVEDSLSGANVLTF	TGCAGCGTTGAAGACAGCCTCTCTGGGGCCAACGTCCTGACTTTC
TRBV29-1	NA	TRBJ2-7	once	CSVGAGMNEQYF	TGCAGCGTTGGGGCGGGTATGAACGAGCAGTACTTC
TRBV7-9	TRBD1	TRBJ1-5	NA	CASSYPGTGDQPQHF	TGTGCCAGCAGCTATCCCGGGACAGGGGACCAGCCCCAGCATTTT
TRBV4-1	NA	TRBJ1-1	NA	CASSLTANTEAFF	TGCGCCAGCAGTCTTACAGCTAACACTGAAGCTTTCTTT
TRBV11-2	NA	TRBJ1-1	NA	CASRDETVGNTEAFF	TGTGCCAGCAGGGATGAGACAGTAGGGAACACTGAAGCTTTCTTT
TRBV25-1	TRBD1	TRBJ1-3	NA	CASRGQVRNTIYF	TGTGCCAGCCGGGGACAGGTCAGAAACACCATATATTTT
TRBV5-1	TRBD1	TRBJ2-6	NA	CASSLERDSLVSGANVLTF	TGCGCCAGCAGCTTGGAACGGGACAGCCTGGTCTCTGGGGCCAACGTCCTGACTTTC
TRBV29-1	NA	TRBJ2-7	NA	CSVQRGVSSYEQYF	TGCAGCGTTCAGAGGGGGGTCTCGTCGTACGAGCAGTACTTC
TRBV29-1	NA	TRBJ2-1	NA	CSVDGHRNYNEQFF	TGCAGCGTTGACGGTCACAGGAACTACAATGAGCAGTTCTTC
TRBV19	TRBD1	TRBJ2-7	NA	CASSIASTGTGDYEQYF	TGTGCCAGTAGTATAGCTTCGACCGGGACAGGGGACTACGAGCAGTACTTC
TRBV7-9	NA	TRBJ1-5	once	CASSLESASNQPQHF	TGTGCCAGCAGCTTAGAATCGGCTAGCAATCAGCCCCAGCATTTT
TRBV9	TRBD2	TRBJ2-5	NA	CASSGLAGVQETQYF	TGTGCCAGCAGCGGACTAGCGGGAGTTCAAGAGACCCAGTACTTC
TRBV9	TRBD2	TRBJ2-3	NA	CASSVGLSDTDTQYF	TGTGCCAGCAGCGTGGGACTAAGTGACACAGATACGCAGTATTTT
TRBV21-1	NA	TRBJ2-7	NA	CASSPVGETDEQYF	TGTGCCAGCAGCCCTGTCGGGGAAACGGACGAGCAGTACTTC
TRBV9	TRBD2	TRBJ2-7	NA	CASSVGGRDEQYF	TGTGCCAGCAGCGTAGGCGGGAGGGACGAGCAGTACTTC
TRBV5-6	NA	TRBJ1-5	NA	CASSYRPGRHRNQPQHF	TGTGCCAGCAGCTATCGTCCGGGACGACACCGCAATCAGCCCCAGCATTTT
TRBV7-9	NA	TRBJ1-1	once	CASSLEITEAFF	TGTGCCAGCAGCTTAGAAATCACTGAAGCTTTCTTT
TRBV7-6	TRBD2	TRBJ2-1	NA	CASSSNSGIHNEQFF	TGTGCCAGCAGTTCAAATAGCGGGATCCACAATGAGCAGTTCTTC
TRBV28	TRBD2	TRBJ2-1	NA	CASSLILAGGPSNEQFF	TGTGCCAGCAGTCTAATTCTAGCGGGAGGGCCCTCCAATGAGCAGTTCTTC
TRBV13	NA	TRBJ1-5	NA	CASSLNGGPISNQPQHF	TGTGCCAGCAGCTTAAACGGAGGCCCCATCAGCAATCAGCCCCAGCATTTT
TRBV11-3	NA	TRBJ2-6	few	CASSFGRSGANVLTF	TGTGCCAGCAGCTTTGGAAGATCTGGGGCCAACGTCCTGACTTTC
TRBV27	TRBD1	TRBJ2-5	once	CASSLSHRGVETQYF	TGTGCCAGCAGTTTATCGCACAGGGGGGTCGAGACCCAGTACTTC
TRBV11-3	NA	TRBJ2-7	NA	CASSPRHPNEQYF	TGTGCCAGCAGCCCAAGACATCCCAACGAGCAGTACTTC
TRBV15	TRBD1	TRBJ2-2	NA	CATSRGWTGVSGELFF	TGTGCCACCAGCAGAGGATGGACAGGGGTATCCGGGGAGCTGTTTTTT
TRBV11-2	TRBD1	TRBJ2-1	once	CASSPRTGGLYRPYNEQFF	TGTGCCAGCAGCCCCCGGACAGGGGGCCTCTATCGGCCCTACAATGAGCAGTTCTTC
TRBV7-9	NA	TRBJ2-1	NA	CASSRRGNEQFF	TGTGCCAGCAGCCGCCGGGGTAATGAGCAGTTCTTC
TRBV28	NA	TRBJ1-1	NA	CASSLGGGNTEAFF	TGTGCCAGCAGTTTAGGTGGGGGCAACACTGAAGCTTTCTTT
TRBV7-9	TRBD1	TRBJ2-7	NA	CASSPRDRAYEQYF	TGTGCCAGCAGCCCTCGGGACAGGGCCTACGAGCAGTACTTC
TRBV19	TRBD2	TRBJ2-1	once	CASSIAGTSGNEQFF	TGTGCCAGTAGTATCGCCGGGACTAGCGGCAATGAGCAGTTCTTC
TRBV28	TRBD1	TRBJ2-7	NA	CASSLTVTGTGVYEQYF	TGTGCCAGCAGTCTCACCGTCACCGGGACAGGGGTCTACGAGCAGTACTTC
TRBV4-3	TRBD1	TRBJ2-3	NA	CASSQAGTGPDTQYF	TGCGCCAGCAGCCAAGCGGGGACAGGGCCAGATACGCAGTATTTT
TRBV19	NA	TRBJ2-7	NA	CASSRAATSYEQYF	TGTGCCAGTAGTAGGGCAGCCACCTCCTACGAGCAGTACTTC
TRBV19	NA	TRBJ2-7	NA	CASAPDNSYEQYF	TGTGCCAGTGCACCGGACAACTCCTACGAGCAGTACTTC
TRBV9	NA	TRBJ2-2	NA	CASSAGLNTGELFF	TGTGCCAGCAGCGCGGGACTGAACACCGGGGAGCTGTTTTTT
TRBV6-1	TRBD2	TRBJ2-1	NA	CASSEGLGRTSNEQFF	TGTGCCAGCAGTGAAGGACTCGGGAGGACGAGCAATGAGCAGTTCTTC
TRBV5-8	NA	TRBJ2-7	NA	CASTEGTDYEQYF	TGTGCCAGCACCGAGGGTACGGATTACGAGCAGTACTTC
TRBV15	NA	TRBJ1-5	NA	CATSRDVSANQPQHF	TGTGCCACCAGCAGAGATGTGTCGGCCAATCAGCCCCAGCATTTT
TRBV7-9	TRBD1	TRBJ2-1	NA	CASSHQGANEQFF	TGTGCCAGCAGCCACCAGGGGGCGAATGAGCAGTTCTTC
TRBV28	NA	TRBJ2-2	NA	CATRWSEGELFF	TGTGCCACCCGGTGGTCAGAGGGGGAGCTGTTTTTT
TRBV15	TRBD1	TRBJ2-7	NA	CATSYGTGSYEQYF	TGTGCCACCAGCTACGGGACAGGGTCCTACGAGCAGTACTTC
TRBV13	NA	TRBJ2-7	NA	CASSLTLDEQYF	TGTGCCAGCAGCCTGACACTGGACGAGCAGTACTTC
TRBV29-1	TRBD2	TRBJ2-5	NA	CSVVPGLAGVREETQYF	TGCAGCGTTGTACCGGGACTAGCGGGAGTGAGAGAAGAGACCCAGTACTTC
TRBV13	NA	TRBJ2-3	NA	CASSYRDTQYF	TGTGCCAGCAGCTACAGGGATACGCAGTATTTT
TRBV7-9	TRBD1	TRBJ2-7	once	CASSLGTPGQGGEQYF	TGTGCCAGCAGCTTAGGCACTCCGGGACAGGGGGGCGAGCAGTACTTC
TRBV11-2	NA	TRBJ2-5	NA	CASSLDMETQYF	TGTGCCAGCAGCTTAGACATGGAGACCCAGTACTTC
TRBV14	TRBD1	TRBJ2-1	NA	CASSLQGFGEQFF	TGTGCCAGCAGTCTACAGGGGTTTGGTGAGCAGTTCTTC
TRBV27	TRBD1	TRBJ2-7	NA	CASSLSTGGYEQYF	TGTGCCAGCAGTTTATCGACAGGGGGCTACGAGCAGTACTTC